This passage covers 18 T cell receptor beta chains from one sample sequenced in a study of response to subunit inactivated influenza vaccine. TCRdb called the RT-PCR reads again in MiXCR, with one record for every CDR3 protein. The sample has approximately 500,000 distinct CDR3 sequences, approximately 13% seen once. The sequencing here drew on PBMCs from blood, taken roughly 6 weeks after vaccination. These receptors were taken from a man in his forties or fifties who received an inactivated influenza vaccine.

This clonotype was found a few times. V usage is TRBV20-1 and J usage is TRBJ2-5, with 7 nucleotides matching TRBD1. V dropped 0 bases and J dropped 6; count of bases not matched to a gene: 4. Germline lookup yields CDR1 DFQATT and CDR2 SNEGSKA (reference sequence). The CDR3 consists of 13 residues. The CDR3 spells CSARDTTGKTQYF. The CDR3 DNA follows: TGCAGTGCTAGAGACACGACAGGGAAGACCCAGTACTTC.

This clonotype has at least ten counts. The genes are TRBV12-3 or TRBV12-4 and TRBJ2-7; TRBD2 agrees at 14 bases. The CDR3 covers 15 residues. V was pared by 7 bases and J by 3 bases, with 5 bases of the junction left unmatched. CDR3 DNA: TGTGCCAGCACCCGAGGGACTAGCGGGGGCTACGAGCAGTACTTC. Its protein is CASTRGTSGGYEQYF.

This clonotype has ten or more counts. The chain couples TRBV20-1 to TRBJ2-3, with D unresolved. CDR3 length: 15 amino acids. The V end was cut by 3 bases, the J end by 1 base, with 14 bases between. The V gene's germline CDR1 is DFQATT and CDR2 SNEGSKA (reference sequence). CDR3 sequence reads: CSASRSGLGTDTQYF. The CDR3 DNA follows: TGCAGTGCTAGTAGGTCAGGCCTGGGCACAGATACGCAGTATTTT.

This chain connects TRBV28 to TRBJ2-7; D is possibly TRBD2 (7 bases). The CDR3 is made up of 12 amino acids. V gave up 6 bases and J gave up 7 bases, with 13 bases separating them. Germline values: CDR1 MDHEN, CDR2 SYDVKM. Here the CDR3 DNA reads TGTGCCAGCAGCTTCAGGGGAGGGGAGCAGTACTTC. Amino acids: CASSFRGGEQYF.

This chain uses TRBV2 with TRBJ2-3, with TRBD2 as a possible D gene (6 bases). The ends were cut back, 6 bases at V and 5 bases at J, with 9 bases in the middle. This CDR3 is built from 12 residues. Germline V gene sequence: CDR1 SNHLY, CDR2 FYNNEI. The CDR3 bases are TGTGCCAGCAGAGTGGGGGGAGATACGCAGTATTTT. Translating it yields CASRVGGDTQYF.

The V call is TRBV9, the J call TRBJ2-1; D is perhaps TRBD1 (6 bases). V was shortened by 4 bases and J by 2 bases, with 19 bases between the two germline ends. Germline CDR1 and CDR2: SGDLS and YYNGEE. This CDR3 has 17 amino acids. The chain's CDR3 is CASSPGEGQSPYNEQFF. CDR3 sequence (DNA): TGTGCCAGCAGCCCAGGGGAAGGACAGAGTCCCTACAATGAGCAGTTCTTC.

This sequence joins TRBV6-2 or TRBV6-3 and TRBJ1-2; D not certain. V dropped 8 bases and J dropped 3 bases, with 10 bases sitting between them. This CDR3 comprises 12 residues. In germline, CDR1 is MNHEY, CDR2 SVGEGT. The CDR3 here is CASSDAHYGYTF. DNA for the CDR3: TGTGCCAGCTCGGATGCCCACTATGGCTACACCTTC.

The chain links TRBV12-3 or TRBV12-4 to TRBJ1-2; D is possibly TRBD1 (6 bases). Trimming cost V 3 bases and J 3 bases, with 8 bases left between them. The CDR3 contains 13 residues. The DNA of the CDR3 is TGTGCCAGCAGTTTTGGGGGCGACTATGGCTACACCTTC. Translation gives CASSFGGDYGYTF.

This chain joins TRBV5-1 and TRBJ2-7, with D possibly called TRBD1 or TRBD2 (5 bases each). Germline CDR1 reads SGHRS; CDR2 reads YFSETQ. V was shortened by 4 bases and J by 0 bases, with 20 bases between the two germline ends. The CDR3 consists of 17 residues. CDR3 amino acids: CASSLGMMGEHSYEQYF. In DNA form, the CDR3 reads TGCGCCAGCAGCCTGGGGATGATGGGGGAACACTCCTACGAGCAGTACTTC.

This clonotype was counted at least ten times. The chain joins TRBV11-2 to TRBJ2-2; 10 bases are shared with TRBD2. V shed 8 bases, J shed 2 bases, and the junction held 5 bases outside the gene matches. CDR1 SGHAT and CDR2 FQNNGV come from the germline V gene. This CDR3 region has 15 residues. This CDR3 reads CASSWTSGNTGELFF. The CDR3, as DNA: TGTGCCAGCTCGTGGACTAGCGGAAACACCGGGGAGCTGTTTTTT.

This clonotype has a count of ten or more. The gene calls are TRBV12-3 or TRBV12-4 and TRBJ2-2; 13 bases align to TRBD2. The V and J ends lost 6 bases and 2 bases, in that order; junction bases with no gene match: 9. The CDR3 contains 18 residues. Here the CDR3 DNA reads TGTGCCAGCAGGGAACTAGCGGGGGGGGCTTTTAACACCGGGGAGCTGTTTTTT. It yields the protein CASRELAGGAFNTGELFF.

This clonotype was observed a few times. V gene TRBV29-1 combines with J gene TRBJ1-5, with D unclear. V was shortened by 7 bases and J by 9 bases, with 19 bases between the two germline ends. Germline CDR1 is SQVTM and CDR2 is ANQGSEA. The CDR3 runs 13 residues. The CDR3 loop reads CSAIEEADRPQHF. CDR3 bases: TGCAGCGCGATCGAAGAAGCAGATAGGCCCCAGCATTTT.

This clonotype was counted between two and nine times. The rearrangement links TRBV7-2 to TRBJ2-7, with TRBD1 as a possible D gene (6 bases). Deletions cut 2 bases from V and 1 base from J, with 12 bases between. The germline V gene has CDR1 SGHTA and CDR2 FQGNSA. The CDR3 totals 15 residues. The CDR3 is CASSLKSGTSYEQYF. The CDR3 DNA reads as TGTGCCAGCAGCTTAAAGTCTGGGACATCCTACGAGCAGTACTTC.

The table lists this clonotype with a few counts. This chain uses TRBV15 with TRBJ2-2, with unresolved D. The CDR3 has 11 residues. Between the trimmed V and J ends, which lost 4 bases and 5 bases, there was a span of 2 bases. Germline values: CDR1 LNHNV, CDR2 YYDKDF (reference sequence). This chain's CDR3 is CATSTTGELFF. The CDR3 DNA reads TGTGCCACCAGCACAACCGGGGAGCTGTTTTTT.

This clonotype was found many times. V gene TRBV20-1 combines with J gene TRBJ2-7, with 8 bases fitting TRBD1. Trimming removed 2 bases from V and 3 bases from J; junction bases left unmatched: 9. Germline CDR1 DFQATT, CDR2 SNEGSKA (reference sequence). The CDR3 runs 15 residues. This CDR3 is CSARRPTGAFYEQYF. The CDR3 DNA is TGCAGTGCTAGAAGGCCGACAGGGGCCTTCTACGAGCAGTACTTC.

The chain links TRBV20-1 to TRBJ2-5, with TRBD2 as a possible D gene (6 bases). This CDR3 region has 11 residues. Trimming pared 5 bases from V and 3 bases from J, leaving 7 bases between. Germline V gene lookup returns CDR1 DFQATT and CDR2 SNEGSKA (reference sequence). In nucleotides, the CDR3 is TGCAGTGCTCCGGGGGAAGAGACCCAGTACTTC. Translated, it gives CSAPGEETQYF.

The table lists this clonotype with a few counts. V usage is TRBV29-1 and J usage is TRBJ2-5; the match to TRBD1 covers 7 bases. Germline CDR1 SQVTM, CDR2 ANQGSEA. V trimming: 5 bases; J trimming: 4 bases; junction bases outside the gene matches: 7. The CDR3 is 13 amino acids. For the CDR3, the DNA is TGCAGCGTTCCCGTAGGGGGCCCAGAGACCCAGTACTTC. It yields the protein CSVPVGGPETQYF.

This clonotype was found a few times. The chain has TRBV10-3 and TRBJ2-5, with no clear D. The CDR3 has 13 residues. V lost 8 bases and J lost 1, with 11 bases in between. Germline assignment: CDR1 ENHRY and CDR2 SYGVKD. CDR3 DNA: TGTGCCATCCGAGATGACATCCAAGAGACCCAGTACTTC. As protein: CAIRDDIQETQYF.